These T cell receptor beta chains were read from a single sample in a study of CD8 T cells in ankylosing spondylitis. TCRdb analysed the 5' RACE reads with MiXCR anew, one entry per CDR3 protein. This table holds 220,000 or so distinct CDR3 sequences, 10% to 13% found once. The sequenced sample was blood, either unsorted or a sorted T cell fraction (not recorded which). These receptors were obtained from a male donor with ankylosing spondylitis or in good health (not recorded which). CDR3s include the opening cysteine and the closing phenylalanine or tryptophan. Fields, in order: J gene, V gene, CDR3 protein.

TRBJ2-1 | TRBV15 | CATSRPLAGENEQFF
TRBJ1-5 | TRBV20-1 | CSAIPQTGLQPQHF
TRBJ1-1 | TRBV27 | CASSETRGLTEAFF
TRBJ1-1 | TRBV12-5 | CASGLWAPNTEAFF
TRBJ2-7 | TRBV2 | CASSAYLETDEQYF
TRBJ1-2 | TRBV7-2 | CASSLARDSYGYTF
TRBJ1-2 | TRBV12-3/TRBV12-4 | CASSLQSLRGYTF
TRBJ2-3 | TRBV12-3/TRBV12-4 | CASRQRTSGGASTQYF
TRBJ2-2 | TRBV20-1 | CSARARQVGGELFF
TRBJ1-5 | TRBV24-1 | CATQGADQPQHF
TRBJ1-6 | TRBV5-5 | CASSLGRGAADSPLHF
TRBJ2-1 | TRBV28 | CASSSRGSYNEQFF
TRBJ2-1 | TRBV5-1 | CASSLVLGNEQFF
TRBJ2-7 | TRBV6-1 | CASKTDRGRYEQYF
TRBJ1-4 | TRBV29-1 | CSVYSGGTYNEKLFF
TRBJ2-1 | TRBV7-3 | CASSSGQGGDEQFF
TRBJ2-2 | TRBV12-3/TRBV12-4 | CASRRLAGELFF
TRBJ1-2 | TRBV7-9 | CASSPGTLYGYTF
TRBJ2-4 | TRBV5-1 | CASIGNVSKNIQYF
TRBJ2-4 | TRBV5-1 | CASRRWPGAVQYF
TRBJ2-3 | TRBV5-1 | CASTGVVSTDTQYF
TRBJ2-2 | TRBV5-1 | CASSPRGAGTGELFF
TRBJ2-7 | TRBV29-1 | CSVGSLAGGYEQYF
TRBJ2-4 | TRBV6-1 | CASSGDTLGAKNIQYF
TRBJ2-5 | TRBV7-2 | CASSLAGGRQETQYF
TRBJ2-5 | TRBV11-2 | CASSFISRETQYF
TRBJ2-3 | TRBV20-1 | CSATRALAGDASTDTQYF
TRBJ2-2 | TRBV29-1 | CSVDGLATGELFF
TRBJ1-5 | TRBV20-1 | CSASQGQDQPQHF
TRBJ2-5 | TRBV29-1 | CSVGGQGKETQYF
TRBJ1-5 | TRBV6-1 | CASSPTGTGNQPQHF
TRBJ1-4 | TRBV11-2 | CASSLSRVYNEKLFF
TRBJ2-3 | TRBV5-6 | CASSGDRGLADTQYF
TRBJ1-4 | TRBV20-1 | CSAGTGGDEKLFF
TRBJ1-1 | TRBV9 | CASSSSGGGQTEAFF
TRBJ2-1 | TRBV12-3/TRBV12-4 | CASSPGTGRYNEQFF
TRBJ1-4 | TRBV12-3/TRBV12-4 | CASLLGGGNEKLFF
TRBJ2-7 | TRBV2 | CASSDNLFYEQYF
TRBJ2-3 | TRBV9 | CASSVWTGDTQYF
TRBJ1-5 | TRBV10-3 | CAISGSSADDQPQHF
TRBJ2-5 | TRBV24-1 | CATSALGETQYF
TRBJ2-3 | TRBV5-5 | CASSFNTGGPGDTQYF
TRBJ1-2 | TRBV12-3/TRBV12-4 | CASRKQGLLGYTF
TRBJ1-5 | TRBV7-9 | CASSLLPRQPQHF
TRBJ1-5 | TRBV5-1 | CASSFTPGSNQPQHF
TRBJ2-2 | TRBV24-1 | CATSDLLSTGELFF
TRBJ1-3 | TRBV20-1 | CSAEFQSSGNTIYF
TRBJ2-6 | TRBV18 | CASSPLGNSGANVLTF
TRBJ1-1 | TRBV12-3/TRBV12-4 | CASTPLQGRVEAFF
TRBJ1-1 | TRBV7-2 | CASSLSFAAGGAEAFF
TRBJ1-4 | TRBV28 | CASSMDSISTNEKLFF
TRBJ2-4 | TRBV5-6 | CASSLGSGGKNIQYF